Shown below are 30 T cell receptor beta chains from a single sample sequenced in a study of cytomegalovirus exposure and HLA in healthy donors. Only in-frame clones appear in the TCRdb table, and some are missing; sequencing was by immunoSEQ multiplex PCR. The repertoire holds about 140,000 clones, with about 90% as singletons. The sample consisted of PBMCs. The receptor source for this set is a man aged 18 to 30 in good health and CMV-seronegative.

CDR3: CASSVRTSGSLADEQFF. The CDR3 bases are TGTGCCAGCAGTGTACGGACTAGCGGGAGTCTTGCAGATGAGCAGTTCTTC. V and J are TRBV28 and TRBJ2-1; 13 bases agree with TRBD2. From germline, CDR1 is MDHEN and CDR2 SYDVKM. V was clipped by 5 bases and J by 8 bases; unmatched bases: 12. The CDR3 length is 17 residues.

The rearrangement links TRBV19 to TRBJ1-2; TRBD1 might be the D (5 bases). Trimming shortened V by 5 bases and J by 3 bases, and 13 bases separated the two germline ends. The germline V gene encodes CDR1 LNHDA and CDR2 SQIVND (reference sequence). This CDR3 is 14 amino acids long. CDR3 residues: CASSVWGVDYGYTF. The CDR3 DNA follows: TGTGCCAGTAGTGTATGGGGCGTCGACTATGGCTACACCTTC.

The table lists this clone with a few counts. The rearrangement uses TRBV6-6 and TRBJ2-3, with a possible D match to TRBD2 (7 bases). V was trimmed by 11 bases and J by 0 bases, leaving 15 bases between them. The germline V gene encodes CDR1 MNHNY and CDR2 SVGAGI (reference sequence). The CDR3 loop spans 14 amino acids. Here the CDR3 DNA reads TGTGCCGGCAACCGGGGGGCCAGCACAGATACGCAGTATTTT. This gives the protein CAGNRGASTDTQYF.

The chain carries TRBV21-1 and TRBJ2-1; TRBD2, as called in the table, went unchecked against the DNA. TRBV21-1 has pseudogene status. There are 15 residues in the CDR3. In DNA, the CDR3 is TGTGCCAGCAGCAAAGGGAGGGGGGGACCCAATGAGCAGTTCTTC. Translated: CASSKGRGGPNEQFF.

J is TRBJ1-3 and V is TRBV25-1, with unresolved D. The CDR3 has 12 amino acids. Looked up from germline, CDR1 is MGHDK and CDR2 is SYGVNS. Between the trimmed V and J ends, which lost 7 bases and 4 bases, there was a span of 8 bases. CDR3 amino acids: CASTGSGNTIYF. CDR3 nucleotides: TGTGCCAGCACCGGTTCGGGAAACACCATATATTTT.

The rearrangement links TRBV4-1 to TRBJ1-5, with D hard to call. Trimming pared 0 bases from V and 4 bases from J, leaving 13 bases between. Germline lookup yields CDR1 MGHRA and CDR2 YSYEKL. The CDR3 has 16 amino acids. CDR3 protein: CASSQERGTLNQPQHF. Written as DNA, the CDR3 is TGCGCCAGCAGCCAAGAACGGGGAACCCTAAATCAGCCCCAGCATTTT.

Details on this clone: At one of its ends the junction is not consistent with the germline gene, which may arise from a read error. The chain couples TRBV5-1 to TRBJ2-5; 7 bases line up with TRBD1. The CDR3 contains 18 residues. Germline values: CDR1 SGHRS, CDR2 YFSETQ. CDR3 DNA: TGCGCCAGCAGCAAAACCACGGGACAGCCGGTTTCAAAAGAGATCCAGTACTTC. Its protein product is CASSKTTGQPVSKEIQYF.

The rearrangement uses TRBV6-5 and TRBJ2-7, with 8 bases aligning to TRBD2. CDR1 and CDR2 (germline): MNHEY, SVGAGI. V was clipped by 5 bases and J by 3 bases; unmatched bases: 3. CDR3 length: 13 residues. This chain's CDR3 is CASSRGLGYEQYF. As DNA, the CDR3 is TGTGCCAGCAGTAGGGGACTAGGCTACGAGCAGTACTTC.

This chain links TRBV5-4 with TRBJ2-3, with TRBD2 matching 12 bases. There are 17 residues in the CDR3. The germline V gene encodes CDR1 SGHNT and CDR2 YYREEE (reference sequence). With 4 bases clipped from V and 4 bases from J, the junction kept 10 bases outside the gene matches. Written as DNA, the CDR3 is TGTGCCAGCAGCCCTTGGACTAGCGGGGTAGGGGCAGATACGCAGTATTTT. Protein: CASSPWTSGVGADTQYF.

The chain uses TRBV29-1 and TRBJ2-1, with 8 bases aligning to TRBD1. CDR1 and CDR2 (germline): SQVTM, ANQGSEA. This CDR3 is built from 13 residues. The ends lost 3 bases at V and 8 bases at J; junction bases unmatched: 6. The CDR3 region has the DNA TGCAGCGTTGACCCAGGGGGCTCGGATGAGCAGTTCTTC. Translation gives CSVDPGGSDEQFF.

The chain carries TRBV7-2 and TRBJ2-2; TRBD2 aligns across 8 bases. V lost 5 bases, J lost 4 bases, and 3 bases stayed unmatched. This CDR3 has 14 amino acids. Germline V gene sequence: CDR1 SGHTA, CDR2 FQGNSA. CDR3: CASSPGGGTGELFF. The CDR3 DNA reads TGTGCCAGCAGCCCCGGGGGGGGCACCGGGGAGCTGTTTTTT.

This clone appeared once. The chain uses TRBV5-5 and TRBJ2-5; D is undetermined. V was clipped by 4 bases and J by 4 bases, with 11 bases between them. This CDR3 region has 13 residues. CDR1 is SGHKS, CDR2 YYEKEE, per germline (reference sequence). As DNA, the CDR3 is TGTGCCAGCAGCCTTGCCTCCAGAGAGACCCAGTACTTC. Translating it yields CASSLASRETQYF. Full variable domain (missing parts from reference TRBV5-5 and TRBJ2-5): DAGVTQSPTHLIKTRGQQVTLRCSPISGHKSVSWYQQVLGQGPQFIFQYYEKEERGRGNFPDRFSARQFPNYSSELNVNALLLGDSALYLCASSLASRETQYFGPGTRLLVL.

V gene TRBV19 combines with J gene TRBJ2-7; no definite D call. The CDR3 is 13 residues long. V was pared by 5 bases and J by 3 bases, with 11 bases between. Germline-derived CDR1 and CDR2 are LNHDA and SQIVND (reference sequence). CDR3 sequence (DNA): TGTGCCAGTAGTGCCCTAGAAAACTACGAGCAGTACTTC. Translation gives CASSALENYEQYF.

The chain joins TRBV28 to TRBJ2-7, with TRBD1 matching 9 bases. With 6 bases clipped from V and 2 bases from J, the junction kept 2 bases outside the gene matches. Germline V gives CDR1 MDHEN, CDR2 SYDVKM. CDR3 length: 13 amino acids. The CDR3 is CASRNRGPYEQYF. For the CDR3, the DNA is TGTGCCAGCAGGAACAGGGGGCCCTACGAGCAGTACTTC.

The chain has TRBV28 and TRBJ2-7; D perhaps matches TRBD2 (5 bases). The CDR3 consists of 15 residues. Trimming left V 3 bases short and J 3 bases short, with 15 bases between. Germline V gives CDR1 MDHEN, CDR2 SYDVKM. CDR3 bases: TGTGCCAGCAGTTTCCCCGCCGGGGTTCACTACGAGCAGTACTTC. It encodes CASSFPAGVHYEQYF.

V usage is TRBV7-2 and J usage is TRBJ1-2; possible D gene TRBD1, 5 bases. The CDR3 is 14 residues long. Germline-derived CDR1 and CDR2 are SGHTA and FQGNSA. V lost 5 bases and J 4 bases, leaving 14 bases between the germline ends. CDR3 sequence (DNA): TGTGCCAGCAGCGGCAGGGAAGTGGGCTATGGCTACACCTTC. Protein sequence: CASSGREVGYGYTF.

This rearrangement joins TRBV5-6 to TRBJ1-2; 7 bases are shared with TRBD1. The CDR3 consists of 14 residues. Germline V gives CDR1 SGHDT, CDR2 YYEEEE. After removal of 6 bases from V and 3 bases from J, the junction contained 8 bases not matched to a gene. As DNA, the CDR3 is TGTGCCAGCAAATCTATAGGGGGCCACTATGGCTACACCTTC. This encodes CASKSIGGHYGYTF.

The chain carries TRBV18 and TRBJ2-5, with 7 bases fitting TRBD1. Germline-derived CDR1 and CDR2 are KGHSH and LQKENI. This CDR3 contains 15 residues. V was clipped by 2 bases and J by 2 bases; unmatched bases: 5. CDR3 loop: CASSPRGQTQETQYF. CDR3 sequence (DNA): TGTGCCAGCTCACCAAGGGGACAGACACAAGAGACCCAGTACTTC.

This clone has more than one count but fewer than ten. The V gene is TRBV4-1, the J gene TRBJ1-5, with D uncertain. Looked up from germline, CDR1 is MGHRA and CDR2 is YSYEKL. V dropped 0 bases and J dropped 4 bases, with 7 bases sitting between them. The CDR3 totals 14 residues. CDR3 in amino acids: CASSQEAGNQPQHF. CDR3 bases: TGCGCCAGCAGCCAAGAGGCGGGGAATCAGCCCCAGCATTTT.

The rearrangement joins TRBV14 to TRBJ1-2; D is uncertain. V lost 4 bases, J lost 4 bases, and 7 bases lay in between. The CDR3 sequence is 12 residues long. Germline CDR1 and CDR2: SGHDN and FVKESK. The CDR3 bases are TGTGCCAGCAGCCCCGTCGGCTATGGCTACACCTTC. This encodes CASSPVGYGYTF.

The chain links TRBV13 to TRBJ2-1; maybe TRBD2 (5 bases). Trimming left V 2 bases short and J 5 bases short, with 7 bases between. This CDR3 comprises 13 residues. Germline V gives CDR1 PRHDT, CDR2 FYEKMQ (reference sequence). Here the CDR3 DNA reads TGTGCCAGCAGCTTAAGAGGGAACAATGAGCAGTTCTTC. It codes for CASSLRGNNEQFF.

The V call is TRBV5-4, the J call TRBJ2-7; TRBD2 might be the D (6 bases). The V gene's germline CDR1 is SGHNT and CDR2 YYREEE (reference sequence). Deletions cut 4 bases from V and 2 bases from J, with 13 bases between. The CDR3 runs to 14 residues. CDR3 sequence reads: CASSLWGVAYEQYF. The CDR3 DNA reads as TGTGCCAGCAGCCTCTGGGGGGTGGCCTACGAGCAGTACTTC.

The chain carries TRBV28 and TRBJ2-7; a possible D gene is TRBD2 (5 bases). Trimming took off 6 bases at V and 3 bases at J, with 18 bases between the two ends. Germline V gives CDR1 MDHEN, CDR2 SYDVKM. The CDR3 has 15 amino acids. The CDR3 DNA reads as TGTGCCAGCAGACCCACTCCCGGTGGAGGCTACGAGCAGTACTTC. Encoded protein: CASRPTPGGGYEQYF.

The CDR3 nucleotides are TGCGCCAGCAGCTTCGGATCTACTATGAACACTGAAGCTTTCTTT. This encodes CASSFGSTMNTEAFF. The J gene is TRBJ1-1, the V gene TRBV4-1; the D is unclear. Per the germline V gene, CDR1 is MGHRA and CDR2 is YSYEKL. The CDR3 spans 15 residues. The V end lost 5 bases, the J end lost 0 bases, and 13 bases lay between the germline ends.

In its sample, this clone was seen once. V gene TRBV6-6 combines with J gene TRBJ1-2; D unclear. The V end lost 8 bases, the J end lost 4 bases, and 14 bases lay between the germline ends. Germline-derived CDR1 and CDR2 are MNHNY and SVGAGI (reference sequence). This CDR3 is built from 13 residues. DNA of the CDR3: TGTGCCAGCGCTAGAGGTGCCAGCTATGGCTACACCTTC. This gives the protein CASARGASYGYTF.

V gene TRBV21-1 combines with J gene TRBJ1-1; the table calls TRBD1, which could not be checked here. TRBV21-1 counts as a pseudogene. CDR3 size: 15 residues. The CDR3 is CASSDDDRINTEAFF. CDR3 nucleotides: TGTGCCAGCAGCGATGATGACAGGATCAACACTGAAGCTTTCTTT.

The rearrangement joins TRBV5-1 to TRBJ2-1, with 8 positions matching TRBD2. The CDR3 has 16 amino acids. After removal of 0 bases from V and 8 bases from J, the junction contained 10 bases not matched to a gene. Germline CDR1 and CDR2: SGHRS and YFSETQ. CDR3 DNA sequence: TGCGCCAGCAGCTTGGCCGGGACTAGAAATCTGGATGAGCAGTTCTTC. It encodes CASSLAGTRNLDEQFF.

V is TRBV30 and J is TRBJ2-4; D may be TRBD2 (6 bases). This CDR3 has 15 amino acids. The V end was cut by 1 base, the J end by 0 bases, with 10 bases between. Germline CDR1 GTSNPN, CDR2 SVGIG (reference sequence). The CDR3 DNA sequence: TGTGCCTGGAGTGGAAGGGGACTAGCCAAAAACATTCAGTACTTC. Translation: CAWSGRGLAKNIQYF. The full variable domain, its missing parts supplied by reference TRBV30 and TRBJ2-4, is SQTIHQWPATLVQPVGSPLSLECTVEGTSNPNLYWYRQAAGRGLQLLFYSVGIGQISSEVPQNLSASRPQDRQFILSSKKLLLSDSGFYLCAWSGRGLAKNIQYFGAGTRLSVL.

The chain couples TRBV10-3 to TRBJ1-2; maybe TRBD1 (5 bases). Trimming cost V 3 bases and J 4 bases, with 9 bases left between them. Germline CDR1 ENHRY, CDR2 SYGVKD. The CDR3 is 13 residues long. The CDR3 DNA is TGTGCCATCAGTGAAGGGGAAGTCTATGGCTACACCTTC. This encodes CAISEGEVYGYTF.

The chain joins TRBV6-5 to TRBJ2-5; D perhaps matches TRBD2 (5 bases). The CDR3 has 15 residues. V shed 0 bases and J shed 4 bases, with 12 bases lying between them. Per germline, CDR1 MNHEY and CDR2 SVGAGI. CDR3 amino acids: CASSYSPGSGETQYF. For the CDR3, the DNA is TGTGCCAGCAGTTACTCGCCGGGATCGGGAGAGACCCAGTACTTC.